This T cell receptor beta chain was captured in a study of blood T cell repertoires in COVID-19. Study at large: The samples span acute and convalescent COVID-19 from the United States, Italy and Spain.

In the study's own analysis: Estimation of nucleated cell counts relied on the amplification of reference gene primers. Produced via immunoSEQ multiplex PCR; TCRdb's table is partial and in-frame only. The D gene and trimming were derived from the DNA, and the V and J assignments and clone size from that table. This sample carries roughly 330,000 clones, about 89% of them seen once, and the ten largest clones take roughly 5.3%. Trimming at V came to 4 bases and at J to 0 bases, leaving 15 bases not matched to a gene. The CDR3 has 18 amino acids. In germline, CDR1 is MNHNS, CDR2 SASEGT. Study members were between roughly 18 and 89 years old and lived in around 24 US regions.

This sequence joins TRBV6-1 and TRBJ2-7; 7 bases are a match to TRBD2. The origin of this receptor is a woman aged 25 to 39 who had recovered from COVID-19. Sequencing was carried out using PBMCs or T cells enriched from blood (not recorded which). This CDR3 is CASSGEGPPSLVSYEQYF. CDR3 bases: TGTGCCAGCAGTGGGGAGGGGCCGCCATCCCTTGTCTCCTACGAGCAGTACTTC.